A selection of T cell receptor beta chains follows, all from one sample in a study of cytomegalovirus exposure and HLA in healthy donors. Assay used: immunoSEQ multiplex PCR; TCRdb lists only in-frame clones, some missing. The table lists some 140,000 clones, 65% to 80% of them singletons. The material sequenced was PBMCs. All receptors derive from a woman aged 40 to 50 in good health and CMV-seronegative. Each CDR3 is given with its conserved first and last residue.

v_gene	j_gene	CDR3aa
TRBV28	TRBJ1-2	CASSLRGYGYTF
TRBV7-9	TRBJ1-4	CASSSNTGAQNEKLFF
TRBV11-3	TRBJ2-7	CASSLTGGYEQYF
TRBV5-4	TRBJ2-3	CASSPGGFTDTQYF
TRBV6-6	TRBJ1-1	CASSYSRTVNTEAFF
TRBV29-1	TRBJ2-1	CSGAPWGPSNEQFF
TRBV13	TRBJ2-7	CASSPRGSRFNEQYF
TRBV5-1	TRBJ2-5	CASSPWTSGSGETQYF
TRBV27	TRBJ2-1	CASSHTGTGGSREQFF
TRBV10-2	TRBJ2-7	CASSVPDYEQYF
TRBV10-2	TRBJ1-5	CASSAGQGLGNQPQHF
TRBV27	TRBJ1-5	CASTNRGDQPQHF
TRBV29-1	TRBJ1-2	CSASGQGYYTF
TRBV15	TRBJ1-4	CATSRDKGLNEKLFF
TRBV6-5	TRBJ1-6	CASSYVRSSYNSPLHF
TRBV28	TRBJ1-6	CASSSLSQGEGSPLHF
TRBV27	TRBJ2-5	CASSPKRVRETQYF
TRBV6-5	TRBJ1-1	CASSSSQGHLNTEAFF
TRBV2	TRBJ2-6	CASSRTGGTSGANVLTF
TRBV5-4	TRBJ2-3	CASSFGLAGTSSTDTQYF
TRBV11-3	TRBJ2-7	CASSSTSGDEQYF
TRBV19	TRBJ1-5	CASSMARQGSNQPQHF
TRBV5-1	TRBJ2-7	CASSAVAGGPYEQYF
TRBV5-1	TRBJ2-5	CASSLVGEGYQETQYF
TRBV11-2	TRBJ1-1	CASSITGGMNTEAFF
TRBV29-1	TRBJ1-2	CSVGGPEGYTF
TRBV5-1	TRBJ2-1	CASSFQGSSYNEQFF
TRBV7-7	TRBJ1-1	CASSRDRDTEAFF
TRBV5-1	TRBJ1-2	CASSLEGGGNYGYTF
TRBV5-4	TRBJ1-2	CASSPSGQGLYGYTF
TRBV2	TRBJ1-4	CASSEREGPTTINEKLFF
TRBV28	TRBJ1-2	CASSQGNPNYGYTF
TRBV11-3	TRBJ1-1	CASSLGGITLTEAFF
TRBV6-5	TRBJ2-2	CASSLQVPANTGELFF
TRBV6-5	TRBJ2-3	CASSYAASYGTDTQYF
TRBV5-8	TRBJ2-7	CASSFGLAGGPPEQYF
TRBV27	TRBJ1-1	CASSFTGNTEAFF
TRBV6-1	TRBJ1-1	CASSLIDRGDSEAFF
TRBV6-5	TRBJ1-1	CASSYERGGTEAFF
TRBV25-1	TRBJ2-3	CASSASSGILNTDTQYF
TRBV6-6	TRBJ2-2	CASSYGGSGTGELFF
TRBV7-6	TRBJ1-2	CASSFTPRGFGYGYTF
TRBV7-8	TRBJ1-3	CASSWLVNTIYF
TRBV10-3	TRBJ2-1	CAIRSVTGQGYNEQFF